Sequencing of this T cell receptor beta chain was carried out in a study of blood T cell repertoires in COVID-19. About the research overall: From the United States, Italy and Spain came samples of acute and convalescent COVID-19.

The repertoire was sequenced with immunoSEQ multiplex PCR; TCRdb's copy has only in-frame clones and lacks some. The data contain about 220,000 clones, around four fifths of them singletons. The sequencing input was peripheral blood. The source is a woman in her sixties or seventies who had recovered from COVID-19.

The CDR3 sequence: CASSSPYSNEQFF. CDR3 DNA: TGTGCCAGCAGTTCCCCGTATAGTAATGAGCAGTTCTTC. The rearrangement joins TRBV12-3 or TRBV12-4 to TRBJ2-1, with D hard to call. The CDR3 loop spans 13 amino acids. Trimming cost V 4 bases and J 7 bases, with 11 bases left between them.